Shown below are 27 T cell receptor beta chains from a single sample sequenced in a study of spatial heterogeneity in lung cancer. TCRdb processed the 5' RACE reads anew with MiXCR; each CDR3 protein has one entry. The data hold fewer than 50,000 distinct CDR3 sequences, with more than 9% observed a single time. Time point of the sample: blood at routine non-recurrence follow-up after resection. The material was PBMCs, obtained at follow-up. These receptors all come from a female donor with early-stage non-small cell lung cancer.

The chain is built from TRBV25-1 and TRBJ1-5, with 10 positions matching TRBD1. CDR3 length: 20 residues. V dropped 6 bases and J dropped 4; count of bases not matched to a gene: 21. CDR1 is MGHDK, CDR2 SYGVNS, per germline. CDR3 amino acids: CASRPPGQGPILVKNQPQHF. For the CDR3, the DNA is TGTGCCAGCAGACCACCGGGACAGGGGCCAATTTTAGTGAAAAATCAGCCCCAGCATTTT.

The rearrangement links TRBV5-1 to TRBJ2-5, with TRBD1 matching 8 bases. The CDR3 has 14 amino acids. The germline V gene encodes CDR1 SGHRS and CDR2 YFSETQ. After removal of 4 bases from V and 2 bases from J, the junction contained 4 bases not matched to a gene. This CDR3 reads CASSPDRGQETQYF. The CDR3 DNA reads as TGCGCCAGCAGCCCCGACAGGGGACAAGAGACCCAGTACTTC.

The table lists this clonotype with many counts. The chain employs TRBV3-1 and TRBJ2-5; 7 bases agree with TRBD1. This CDR3 has 13 amino acids. Unmatched junction bases numbered 3, after V lost 4 bases and J lost 4 bases. Germline V gene sequence: CDR1 LGHDT, CDR2 YNNKEL (reference sequence). Written as DNA, the CDR3 is TGTGCCAGCAGCCTGAACAGGGGAGAGACCCAGTACTTC. Its translation: CASSLNRGETQYF.

This chain uses TRBV18 with TRBJ2-6; the D gene could be TRBD1 or TRBD2 (5 bases each). The CDR3 is 20 residues long. Germline lookup yields CDR1 KGHSH and CDR2 LQKENI. Trimming removed 4 bases at V and 0 bases at J, with 22 bases between. The CDR3 here is CASSQFPGTDDSSGANVLTF. CDR3 bases: TGTGCCAGCTCACAATTCCCCGGGACGGACGATAGCTCTGGGGCCAACGTCCTGACTTTC.

The chain combines TRBV18 with TRBJ2-3; perhaps TRBD1 as D (6 bases). CDR3 length: 14 amino acids. CDR1 is KGHSH, CDR2 LQKENI, per germline. V was pared by 0 bases and J by 6 bases, with 10 bases between. CDR3 region: CASSPPNRDDTQYF. The CDR3 nucleotides read TGTGCCAGCTCACCACCGAACAGGGATGATACGCAGTATTTT.

The CDR3 coding sequence is TGTGCCAGCAGCCTGACTCCGCGAGGTTCGGGCTATGGCTACACCTTC. Its protein product is CASSLTPRGSGYGYTF. The V and J genes are TRBV7-9 and TRBJ1-2; D is undetermined. Germline CDR1 is SEHNR and CDR2 is FQNEAQ (reference sequence). V lost 5 bases and J 4 bases, leaving 20 bases between the germline ends. There are 16 residues in the CDR3.

This clonotype was seen a few times. J is TRBJ2-7 and V is TRBV7-2; D uncertain. From germline, CDR1 is SGHTA and CDR2 FQGNSA. Trimming cost V 7 bases and J 1 base, with 14 bases left between them. This CDR3 comprises 14 residues. CDR3 DNA sequence: TGTGCCAGCAACCCAACCCTCACTTCCTACGAGCAGTACTTC. Amino acid sequence: CASNPTLTSYEQYF.

This clonotype was seen ten or more times. The chain uses TRBV5-1 and TRBJ1-4; possible D gene TRBD1, 5 bases. In germline, CDR1 is SGHRS, CDR2 YFSETQ. The V end lost 0 bases, the J end lost 5 bases, and 11 bases lay between the germline ends. The CDR3 is 15 residues long. CDR3 protein: CASSLETGLNEKLFF. CDR3 nucleotide sequence: TGCGCCAGCAGCTTGGAGACGGGGCTGAATGAAAAACTGTTTTTT. The entire variable domain, with the rest obtained from reference TRBV5-1 and TRBJ1-4, is as follows: KAGVTQTPRYLIKTRGQQVTLSCSPISGHRSVSWYQQTPGQGLQFLFEYFSETQRNKGNFPGRFSGRQFSNSRSEMNVSTLELGDSALYLCASSLETGLNEKLFFGSGTQLSVL.

The chain joins TRBV4-2 to TRBJ1-1; D remains ambiguous. Trimming cost V 1 base and J 1 base, with 10 bases left between them. The germline V gene has CDR1 LGHNA and CDR2 YNFKEQ. This CDR3 contains 15 residues. CDR3 sequence: CASSQGGRANTEAFF. CDR3 DNA sequence: TGTGCCAGCAGCCAAGGAGGCCGGGCGAACACTGAAGCTTTCTTT.

V and J are TRBV18 and TRBJ1-1; D is unclear. The CDR3 runs to 15 residues. V was clipped by 0 bases and J by 4 bases, with 12 bases between them. Per the germline V gene, CDR1 is KGHSH and CDR2 is LQKENI. As DNA, the CDR3 is TGTGCCAGCTCACCACCGGTAGGGAGAGTCACTGAAGCTTTCTTT. The encoded protein is CASSPPVGRVTEAFF.

This clonotype has only a few counts. The CDR3 region has the DNA TGCAGTGCTAGGGGTGGAGGGGAAAAACTGTTTTTT. It yields the protein CSARGGGEKLFF. The chain carries TRBV20-1 and TRBJ1-4; D gene uncertain. The CDR3 is made up of 12 amino acids. With 3 bases removed from V and 8 bases from J, the gap between germline ends came to 10 bases. Germline CDR1 DFQATT, CDR2 SNEGSKA (reference sequence).

There are a few counts of this clonotype. The chain combines TRBV30 with TRBJ2-7; 8 bases line up with TRBD1. This CDR3 has 17 amino acids. The germline gives CDR1 GTSNPN, CDR2 SVGIG (reference sequence). Germline trimming cut 2 bases from V and 0 bases from J; bases unmatched to any gene: 12. The CDR3 sequence: CAWSRATGTGFSYEQYF. CDR3 nucleotides: TGTGCCTGGAGTAGGGCGACCGGGACAGGCTTCTCCTACGAGCAGTACTTC.

This clonotype was counted only a few times. The V and J genes are TRBV2 and TRBJ1-2, with 9 nucleotides matching TRBD1. Germline lookup yields CDR1 SNHLY and CDR2 FYNNEI. This CDR3 spans 14 amino acids. The junction had 5 bases not matched to a gene; V was cut back by 2 bases and J by 7 bases. The CDR3 nucleotides read TGTGCCAGCAGTGAATCGACAGGGGGACTTGGCTACACCTTC. This gives the protein CASSESTGGLGYTF. Using reference TRBV2 and TRBJ1-2 for the parts outside the CDR3, the full variable domain is EPEVTQTPSHQVTQMGQEVILRCVPISNHLYFYWYRQILGQKVEFLVSFYNNEISEKSEIFDDQFSVERPDGSNFTLKIRSTKLEDSAMYFCASSESTGGLGYTFGSGTRLTVV.

This clonotype was counted a few times. The chain uses TRBV20-1 and TRBJ1-6; D call uncertain. Germline V lookup: CDR1 DFQATT, CDR2 SNEGSKA (reference sequence). The CDR3 has 15 amino acids. V dropped 6 bases and J dropped 4 bases, with 16 bases sitting between them. CDR3 protein: CSAPEGGPYNSPLHF. DNA of the CDR3: TGCAGTGCCCCCGAGGGAGGCCCGTATAATTCACCCCTCCACTTT.

To note about this clonotype: An end of the junction differs from the germline gene, which may be a read error. The chain links TRBV4-1 to TRBJ2-7; a possible D gene is TRBD2 (6 bases). Germline CDR1 and CDR2: MGHRA and YSYEKL. This CDR3 has 13 residues. CDR3 amino acids: CASSQGADYGQYF. CDR3 coding DNA: TGCGCCAGCAGCCAAGGGGCGGACTACGGGCAGTACTTC.

Ten or more counts support this clonotype. The chain joins TRBV28 to TRBJ2-5; D is undetermined. Germline V lookup: CDR1 MDHEN, CDR2 SYDVKM. There are 13 residues in the CDR3. Between the trimmed V and J ends, which lost 2 bases and 2 bases, there was a span of 6 bases. CDR3 in amino acids: CASSLNLQETQYF. The CDR3 region has the DNA TGTGCCAGCAGTTTAAACCTTCAAGAGACCCAGTACTTC. The full variable domain, its missing parts supplied by reference TRBV28 and TRBJ2-5, is DVKVTQSSRYLVKRTGEKVFLECVQDMDHENMFWYRQDPGLGLRLIYFSYDVKMKEKGDIPEGYSVSREKKERFSLILESASTNQTSMYLCASSLNLQETQYFGPGTRLLVL.

This clonotype came up a few times. The rearrangement links TRBV20-1 to TRBJ2-7; 9 bases agree with TRBD1. In germline, CDR1 is DFQATT, CDR2 SNEGSKA (reference sequence). Unmatched junction bases numbered 3, after V lost 0 bases and J lost 3 bases. This CDR3 has 14 residues. The DNA of the CDR3 is TGCAGTGCTAGAGAGGGACAGGGTCACTACGAGCAGTACTTC. Its protein product is CSAREGQGHYEQYF.

This clonotype turned up a few times. The rearrangement links TRBV28 to TRBJ2-3; no firm D call. This CDR3 contains 15 residues. Between the trimmed V and J ends, which lost 5 bases and 0 bases, there was a span of 12 bases. CDR1 is MDHEN, CDR2 SYDVKM, per germline. The CDR3 DNA follows: TGTGCCAGCAGTAGAATCGTTACTAGCACAGATACGCAGTATTTT. It is translated as CASSRIVTSTDTQYF.

With regard to this clonotype: A much bigger clone sits one base away, suggesting this may be a read error. The chain employs TRBV7-3 and TRBJ2-3; 9 bases are shared with TRBD2. The germline gives CDR1 SGHTA, CDR2 FQGTGA. The ends lost 5 bases at V and 3 bases at J; junction bases unmatched: 9. The CDR3 has 16 residues. Here the CDR3 reads CASSPISGGLTDTQYF. The CDR3 DNA reads TGTGCCAGCAGCCCAATAAGCGGGGGGTTGACAGATACGCAGTATTTT.

The rearrangement links TRBV19 to TRBJ1-1; no clear D. The CDR3 is made up of 15 amino acids. Per germline, CDR1 LNHDA and CDR2 SQIVND (reference sequence). Trimming removed 7 bases from V and 6 bases from J, with 21 bases in between. This chain's CDR3 is CASNFRDPLRPEAFF. The CDR3 coding sequence is TGTGCCAGTAATTTTCGGGATCCCCTCCGGCCTGAAGCTTTCTTT.

Points on this clonotype: This clone may be a read error of a much larger clone one base away. The CDR3 reads CASSLSSTSEAFF. The CDR3 DNA sequence: TGTGCCAGCAGCCTAAGTTCCACGTCTGAAGCTTTCTTT. V gene TRBV7-3 combines with J gene TRBJ1-1; D remains ambiguous. CDR3 length: 13 residues. Germline assignment: CDR1 SGHTA and CDR2 FQGTGA. V dropped 5 bases and J dropped 6 bases, with 13 bases sitting between them.

This clonotype was recorded at least ten times. The chain employs TRBV29-1 and TRBJ1-4, with D perhaps TRBD1 (6 bases). Looked up from germline, CDR1 is SQVTM and CDR2 is ANQGSEA. With 3 bases removed from V and 0 bases from J, the gap between germline ends came to 14 bases. The CDR3 is made up of 16 amino acids. This CDR3 reads CSVESPDSATNEKLFF. CDR3 DNA sequence: TGCAGCGTTGAGTCTCCGGACAGTGCAACTAATGAAAAACTGTTTTTT.

Only a few counts were recorded for this clonotype. CDR3: CASSFVGGNTGELFF. The CDR3, as DNA: TGTGCCAGCAGCTTCGTAGGGGGCAACACCGGGGAGCTGTTTTTT. The gene calls are TRBV5-5 and TRBJ2-2, with 7 positions matching TRBD1. After removal of 2 bases from V and 2 bases from J, the junction contained 3 bases not matched to a gene. The length of the CDR3 is 15 residues. Germline V lookup: CDR1 SGHKS, CDR2 YYEKEE (reference sequence).

In this sample, this clonotype turned up a few times. CDR3 in DNA: TGTGCCAGCAGCTATCGCTCCGGGACGGAAGAGACCCAGTACTTC. It yields the protein CASSYRSGTEETQYF. V is TRBV13 and J is TRBJ2-5; D is perhaps TRBD1 or TRBD2 (5 bases each). The ends were cut back, 4 bases at V and 3 bases at J, with 15 bases in the middle. Germline-derived CDR1 and CDR2 are PRHDT and FYEKMQ (reference sequence). The CDR3 covers 15 residues. The full variable domain, completed using reference TRBV13 and TRBJ2-5, is AAGVIQSPRHLIKEKRETATLKCYPIPRHDTVYWYQQGPGQDPQFLISFYEKMQSDKGSIPDRFSAQQFSDYHSELNMSSLELGDSALYFCASSYRSGTEETQYFGPGTRLLVL.

Many counts were recorded for this clonotype. The chain combines TRBV24-1 with TRBJ2-3, with a possible D match to TRBD2 (6 bases). Trimming removed 4 bases from V and 6 bases from J, with 10 bases in between. The CDR3 is 13 amino acids. The germline V gene has CDR1 KGHDR and CDR2 SFDVKD. CDR3 sequence reads: CATSDPSGDTQYF. The DNA of the CDR3 is TGTGCCACCAGTGACCCGAGCGGGGATACGCAGTATTTT.

The CDR3 DNA is TGTGCCAGCAGCTGGGGCGCGGGCGAGCGGGGGGGAGACAATGAGCAGTTCTTC. Translated: CASSWGAGERGGDNEQFF. The rearrangement joins TRBV27 to TRBJ2-1; 10 bases line up with TRBD2. The CDR3 sequence is 18 residues long. Germline CDR1 reads MNHEY; CDR2 reads SMNVEV (reference sequence). Unmatched junction bases numbered 16, after V lost 6 bases and J lost 5 bases.

This clonotype was seen at least ten times. This chain links TRBV7-9 with TRBJ2-1; 7 bases agree with TRBD1. The CDR3 length is 14 residues. Germline CDR1 SEHNR, CDR2 FQNEAQ (reference sequence). Trimming at V came to 11 bases and at J to 9 bases, leaving 16 bases not matched to a gene. CDR3 coding DNA: TGTGCCGGGCAACAGGGGTCGTTCCAAAGTGAGCAGTTCTTC. It encodes CAGQQGSFQSEQFF. The full variable domain, in which reference TRBV7-9 and TRBJ2-1 provide the parts outside the CDR3, is DTGVSQNPRHKITKRGQNVTFRCDPISEHNRLYWYRQTLGQGPEFLTYFQNEAQLEKSRLLSDRFSAERPKGSFSTLEIQRTEQGDSAMYLCAGQQGSFQSEQFFGPGTRLTVL.